This T cell receptor beta chain is drawn from a study of blood T cell repertoires in COVID-19. Whole-study context: Samples of COVID-19 (acute and convalescent) were obtained from the United States, Italy and Spain. PBMCs, B-cell-depleted T cells, or T cells provided the cDNA or gDNA that made up the material.

As handled by the study authors: Amplified reference gene primers provided the basis for estimating nucleated cell counts. Only in-frame clones appear in the TCRdb table, and some are missing; sequencing was by immunoSEQ multiplex PCR. V and J calls and clone size are as listed in that table; D and trimming were resolved from the DNA. The table shows over 400,000 clones, with approximately 83% occurring only once. In germline, CDR1 is SGHAT, CDR2 FQNNGV. J gave up 5 bases and V 8 bases, and 7 bases lay outside the gene matches. The CDR3 is 14 residues long. This clonotype was obtained from a human donor in a cohort sampled during active COVID-19. The sample was peripheral blood. The V and J genes are TRBV11-2 and TRBJ2-1; 9 bases agree with TRBD2. DNA of the CDR3: TGTGCCAGCTCTCGGACTAGCGCTGACAATGAGCAGTTCTTC. As protein: CASSRTSADNEQFF.